The T cell receptor beta chain under discussion was sequenced for a study of T cell repertoires in cytomegalovirus infection (dated by TCRdb to the late 2010s). Looking at the study overall: Donor HLA type was relevant to the analysis, because carriage of CMV infection together with the matching HLA type was indicated by public TCR beta signatures.

The germline V end is reduced by 4 bases and the J end by 2 bases; junction bases left unmatched: 4. CDR1 and CDR2 are drawn from the germline V gene (reference sequence): DFQATT, SNEGSKA. The CDR3 contains 15 residues, cysteine and phenylalanine counted. Only the CDR3 portion is preserved as DNA: 45 bases, with reading frame beginning at the first base. Sequencing instrument: Illumina HiSeq 1500. TCRdb reanalyzed the raw reads on its own, using fastp at Q25 for trimming and MiXCR for clone calling, and kept in-frame beta chains. Rows are combined by CDR3 protein, so each entry shows the most common genes and DNA. The sample records more than 400,000 distinct CDR3 sequences, about a quarter of which are singletons. 13% of the sample belongs to the ten largest clones. What the research found in general, with its limitations: In both this cohort and an independent approximately 350-donor cohort, the cumulative frequency of public TCR beta family members distinguished carriers of CMV infection plus the relevant HLA type. The ex vivo response was dominated by HLA-C-restricted CMV-specific TCR beta clonotypes, which also provided the single most frequent clonotype in two of eight donors.

To note about this clonotype: Its antigen is currently not known. No qualities accompany the bases; no much larger clone lies one base away.

The source is a human donor in good health (CMV status not recorded). Some clones in this sample may be carry-over from other donors' samples. The sample taken for sequencing was PBMCs. The chain was built from TRBV20-1 and TRBJ1-5; TRBD1 agrees with 11 junctional bases. The DNA sequence is as follows: TGCAGTGCTACTGGACAGGGGGCTGGCAATCAGCCCCAGCATTTT. Its protein is CSATGQGAGNQPQHF.